This record concerns one T cell receptor beta chain sequence. Generated by immunoSEQ multiplex PCR, the TCRdb table keeps only in-frame clones and is missing some. The table lists under 140,000 clones, about nine tenths of them singletons. These data are taken from a study of siplizumab effects on memory and regulatory T cells. The sequenced sample was CD4+ T cells sorted from blood. This TCR was sampled from a human donor in good health.

The CDR3 sequence is CASSPLTGQGTSNYGYTF. CDR3 coding DNA: TGTGCCAGCTCACCACTAACAGGACAGGGGACTTCTAACTATGGCTACACCTTC. This chain uses TRBV18 with TRBJ1-2; 9 bases map to TRBD1. After removal of 1 base from V and 0 bases from J, the junction contained 9 bases not matched to a gene. CDR1 is KGHSH and CDR2 is LQKENI in the germline V gene. The CDR3 runs 18 residues.